The 27 T cell receptor beta chains presented below share a single source sample, sequenced in a study of Ad26.COV2.S vaccination and SARS-CoV-2 variants. Regarding treatment: 19 received Ad26.COV2.S at low or high dose, single or two shots; roughly five received placebo; per-sample allocation not given. The study sampled participants on day 63 after the first vaccine or placebo injection. TCRdb keeps only in-frame clones here, not all; method: immunoSEQ multiplex PCR. The repertoire holds 440,000 or so clones, about 92% seen once, with 1.5% to 2% in the top ten. Sequences were derived from peripheral blood, sampled in a trial of Ad26.COV2.S vaccine versus placebo. The source of these receptors is a person between 18 and 59 years old who received the Ad26.COV2.S COVID-19 vaccine or a placebo.

CDR3 nucleotide sequence: TGTGCCAGCAGTTACTCCCTAGCGGGGGTAACCTACGAGCAGTACTTC. The encoded protein is CASSYSLAGVTYEQYF. The chain employs TRBV6-5 and TRBJ2-7, with 10 bases matching TRBD2. This CDR3 is 16 amino acids long. After removal of 0 bases from V and 2 bases from J, the junction contained 4 bases not matched to a gene. Germline CDR1 is MNHEY and CDR2 is SVGAGI.

This sequence joins TRBV7-2 and TRBJ2-5; 8 bases map to TRBD1. J gave up 3 bases and V 6 bases, and 6 bases lay outside the gene matches. CDR1 and CDR2 (germline): SGHTA, FQGNSA. CDR3 length: 14 amino acids. The CDR3 region has the DNA TGTGCCAGCAGTTCCGGGACAGGCAAAGAGACCCAGTACTTC. It is translated as CASSSGTGKETQYF.

On this clone itself: The identical CDR3 is also encoded by other nucleotide sequences in the sample. The genes are TRBV7-9 and TRBJ2-2; possible D gene TRBD1, 5 bases. The germline V gene has CDR1 SEHNR and CDR2 FQNEAQ (reference sequence). CDR3 length equals 14 residues. V was trimmed by 2 bases and J by 1 base, leaving 5 bases between them. This chain's CDR3 is CASSLTGNTGELFF. The DNA of the CDR3 is TGTGCCAGCAGCTTAACAGGGAACACCGGGGAGCTGTTTTTT.

The CDR3 is CASSSLTTGTYEQYF. Written as DNA, the CDR3 is TGTGCCAGTAGCAGCCTGACGACAGGAACCTACGAGCAGTACTTC. V gene TRBV19 combines with J gene TRBJ2-7; D is possibly TRBD1 (6 bases). The germline gives CDR1 LNHDA, CDR2 SQIVND (reference sequence). The CDR3 has 15 amino acids. Trimming pared 6 bases from V and 2 bases from J, leaving 17 bases between.

V usage is TRBV19 and J usage is TRBJ2-3; D remains unclear. This CDR3 has 16 amino acids. Per the germline V gene, CDR1 is LNHDA and CDR2 is SQIVND (reference sequence). V was clipped by 3 bases and J by 0 bases, with 13 bases between them. CDR3 coding DNA: TGTGCCAGTAGTATCTACGGTTCCACTAGCACAGATACGCAGTATTTT. This sequence encodes CASSIYGSTSTDTQYF.

V and J are TRBV5-4 and TRBJ2-5; D ambiguous. This CDR3 region has 14 residues. Germline assignment: CDR1 SGHNT and CDR2 YYREEE (reference sequence). The V end was cut by 1 base, the J end by 3 bases, with 10 bases between. The CDR3 DNA reads TGTGCCAGCAGCTTGCCGCCCTCCGAAGAGACCCAGTACTTC. Amino acid sequence: CASSLPPSEETQYF.

This rearrangement joins TRBV7-2 to TRBJ1-6; TRBD1 matches at 9 bases. The CDR3 consists of 14 residues. Germline lookup yields CDR1 SGHTA and CDR2 FQGNSA. V gave up 1 base and J gave up 9 bases; unmatched junction bases: 1. CDR3 residues: CASSLDRGLSPLHF. In DNA form, the CDR3 reads TGTGCCAGCAGCTTAGACAGGGGGCTTTCACCCCTCCACTTT.

V usage is TRBV5-1 and J usage is TRBJ2-1; a possible D gene is TRBD1 (5 bases). CDR3 size: 11 residues. The ends were cut back, 6 bases at V and 8 bases at J, with 9 bases in the middle. Germline V CDR1 and CDR2: SGHRS, YFSETQ. The CDR3 protein is CASTDSDEQFF. The DNA of the CDR3 is TGCGCCAGCACCGACAGTGATGAGCAGTTCTTC. The full variable domain, with the rest looked up from reference TRBV5-1 and TRBJ2-1, is KAGVTQTPRYLIKTRGQQVTLSCSPISGHRSVSWYQQTPGQGLQFLFEYFSETQRNKGNFPGRFSGRQFSNSRSEMNVSTLELGDSALYLCASTDSDEQFFGPGTRLTVL.

J is TRBJ2-1 and V is TRBV14; maybe TRBD1 (6 bases). V shed 6 bases and J shed 6 bases, with 15 bases lying between them. The CDR3 contains 14 residues. From germline, CDR1 is SGHDN and CDR2 FVKESK. The DNA of the CDR3 is TGTGCCAGCAGTCAAATCACAGGGCGCAATGAGCAGTTCTTC. Translated: CASSQITGRNEQFF.

CDR3 loop: CASSQDFGRGYEQYF. In nucleotides, the CDR3 is TGCGCCAGCAGCCAAGATTTCGGCAGGGGCTACGAGCAGTACTTC. The J gene is TRBJ2-7, the V gene TRBV4-3; perhaps TRBD1 as D (6 bases). Germline V gene lookup returns CDR1 LGHNA and CDR2 YSLEER. There are 15 residues in the CDR3. Deletions cut 0 bases from V and 3 bases from J, with 12 bases between.

This clone has only one observation. The V gene is TRBV5-4, the J gene TRBJ2-5; D assignment may be TRBD1 or TRBD2 (5 bases each). This CDR3 comprises 15 residues. V lost 0 bases and J lost 5, with 14 bases in between. The germline gives CDR1 SGHNT, CDR2 YYREEE (reference sequence). CDR3 in amino acids: CASSLVGGGGETQYF. CDR3 nucleotides: TGTGCCAGCAGCTTGGTTGGTGGGGGTGGTGAGACCCAGTACTTC. Full variable domain (rest looked up from reference TRBV5-4 and TRBJ2-5): ETGVTQSPTHLIKTRGQQVTLRCSSQSGHNTVSWYQQALGQGPQFIFQYYREEENGRGNFPPRFSGLQFPNYSSELNVNALELDDSALYLCASSLVGGGGETQYFGPGTRLLVL.

This clone has a single count. The rearrangement links TRBV18 to TRBJ1-2; D is unclear. The CDR3 extends over 13 amino acids. The ends were cut back, 4 bases at V and 8 bases at J, with 14 bases in the middle. Germline CDR1 and CDR2: KGHSH and LQKENI. For the CDR3, the DNA is TGTGCCAGCTCACACCTAATTCAGCGGGGCTACACCTTC. Protein product: CASSHLIQRGYTF.

This chain connects TRBV19 to TRBJ2-1; D tentatively fits TRBD1 or TRBD2 (5 bases each). Trimming left V 3 bases short and J 2 bases short, with 8 bases between. The germline V gene encodes CDR1 LNHDA and CDR2 SQIVND (reference sequence). CDR3 length: 14 amino acids. This CDR3 is CASSMRGAYNEQFF. DNA for the CDR3: TGTGCCAGTAGTATGCGAGGGGCCTACAATGAGCAGTTCTTC.

The chain employs TRBV27 and TRBJ2-7, with D unresolved. Germline CDR1 MNHEY, CDR2 SMNVEV (reference sequence). The CDR3 extends over 14 amino acids. The V and J ends lost 3 bases and 3 bases respectively, with 12 bases between them. In DNA, the CDR3 is TGTGCCAGCAGTTTGGGGAACTCCTACTACGAGCAGTACTTC. This gives the protein CASSLGNSYYEQYF.

The J gene is TRBJ1-4, the V gene TRBV19; D perhaps matches TRBD1 (6 bases). The germline CDR1 and CDR2 sequences are LNHDA and SQIVND (reference sequence). The CDR3 has 16 residues. The V and J ends lost 6 bases and 8 bases respectively, with 22 bases between them. The CDR3 region is CASRNFRTVIGEKLFF. The CDR3 DNA follows: TGTGCCAGTAGGAACTTTCGGACAGTGATCGGGGAAAAACTGTTTTTT.

The V call is TRBV3-1 (or the pseudogene TRBV3-2), the J call TRBJ2-1, with 11 bases matching TRBD1. J gave up 8 bases and V 4 bases, and 4 bases lay outside the gene matches. CDR1 and CDR2 from the germline V gene are LGHDT and YNNKEL (reference sequence). The CDR3 covers 14 residues. The CDR3 spells CASSRTGGNYEQFF. The CDR3 nucleotides are TGTGCCAGCAGCCGGACAGGGGGCAACTATGAGCAGTTCTTC.

V and J are TRBV6-5 and TRBJ1-5; 10 positions match TRBD1. The CDR3 has 15 residues. The trim removed 6 bases at V and 1 base at J, leaving 3 bases unmatched. Germline V gene sequence: CDR1 MNHEY, CDR2 SVGAGI. CDR3 in DNA: TGTGCCAGCAGGGGACAGGGGACAAGCAATCAGCCCCAGCATTTT. Translation gives CASRGQGTSNQPQHF.

This clone appeared a single time. The genes are TRBV7-2 and TRBJ2-1; D is ambiguous. This CDR3 region has 13 residues. Looked up from germline, CDR1 is SGHTA and CDR2 is FQGNSA. The ends were cut back, 2 bases at V and 8 bases at J, with 10 bases in the middle. The CDR3 nucleotides are TGTGCCAGCAGCTTAAAAGTGGTGGATGAGCAGTTCTTC. This gives the protein CASSLKVVDEQFF.

The V gene is TRBV4-3, the J gene TRBJ2-3; D call uncertain. From germline, CDR1 is LGHNA and CDR2 YSLEER. The ends were cut back, 0 bases at V and 2 bases at J, with 9 bases in the middle. The CDR3 is 15 residues long. The CDR3 DNA sequence: TGCGCCAGCAGCCAAGATAATTTAGTCACAGATACGCAGTATTTT. It specifies CASSQDNLVTDTQYF.

This clone has only one observation. This chain connects TRBV10-3 to TRBJ2-7; 14 bases are shared with TRBD2. CDR3 size: 15 residues. Trimming cost V 6 bases and J 3 bases; bases outside gene matches: 4. Germline V gene data show CDR1 as ENHRY and CDR2 as SYGVKD. CDR3 residues: CAIRGTSGGFYEQYF. CDR3 nucleotides: TGTGCCATCAGAGGGACTAGCGGGGGTTTCTACGAGCAGTACTTC.

The chain carries TRBV19 and TRBJ1-1; TRBD1 matches 10 bases. V lost 3 bases, J lost 7 bases, and 5 bases stayed unmatched. The CDR3 contains 14 residues. The germline V gene has CDR1 LNHDA and CDR2 SQIVND (reference sequence). DNA for the CDR3: TGTGCCAGTAGTATGACAGGGGGCCGAGGTGAAGCTTTCTTT. It specifies CASSMTGGRGEAFF.

The CDR3 loop reads CASSAQLTGFYNSPLHF. The CDR3 coding sequence is TGTGCCAGTAGTGCACAACTGACAGGGTTCTATAATTCACCCCTCCACTTT. The V call is TRBV19, the J call TRBJ1-6; 7 nucleotides line up with TRBD1. V lost 5 bases to trimming and J lost 3 bases; unmatched junction nucleotides: 10. Germline-derived CDR1 and CDR2 are LNHDA and SQIVND (reference sequence). The CDR3 length is 17 residues.

The gene calls are TRBV10-2 and TRBJ1-1; no firm D call. V gave up 0 bases and J gave up 1 base, with 12 bases separating them. CDR3 size: 16 residues. The germline V gene encodes CDR1 WSHSY and CDR2 SAAADI. The CDR3 is CASSESFRLQNTEAFF. As DNA, the CDR3 is TGCGCCAGCAGTGAGTCGTTTAGGCTTCAGAACACTGAAGCTTTCTTT.

This rearrangement joins TRBV3-1 (or the pseudogene TRBV3-2) to TRBJ1-6, with 7 bases identical to TRBD1. Germline V gene data show CDR1 as LGHDT and CDR2 as YNNKEL (reference sequence). The length of the CDR3 is 14 residues. Germline trimming cut 3 bases from V and 8 bases from J; bases unmatched to any gene: 4. The CDR3 loop is CASSQRTGDSPLHF. The CDR3 region has the DNA TGTGCCAGCAGCCAGAGAACAGGGGATTCACCCCTCCACTTT.

This chain connects TRBV13 to TRBJ2-1, with D unclear. Germline lookup yields CDR1 PRHDT and CDR2 FYEKMQ (reference sequence). The CDR3 contains 12 residues. Trimming stripped 0 bases from V and 7 bases from J, with 4 bases between. CDR3 residues: CASSLGRNEQFF. CDR3 nucleotides: TGTGCCAGCAGCTTAGGGAGGAATGAGCAGTTCTTC.

The gene calls are TRBV4-3 and TRBJ1-1, with a weak D call TRBD1 (5 bases). The CDR3 contains 14 residues. CDR1 LGHNA and CDR2 YSLEER come from the germline V gene. Between the trimmed V and J ends, which lost 0 bases and 5 bases, there was a span of 10 bases. Here the CDR3 DNA reads TGCGCCAGCAGCCAAGATCAAGGGGCAACTGAAGCTTTCTTT. The encoded protein is CASSQDQGATEAFF.

The chain uses TRBV7-9 and TRBJ1-5, with TRBD1 as a possible D gene (6 bases). Germline loops: CDR1 SEHNR, CDR2 FQNEAQ (reference sequence). The V gene lost 7 bases and the J gene lost 3 bases, with 16 bases spanning the gap. The CDR3 runs to 15 residues. The CDR3 DNA follows: TGTGCCAGCACCGCCCAGGGGCAGGTCAATCAGCCCCAGCATTTT. It codes for CASTAQGQVNQPQHF.